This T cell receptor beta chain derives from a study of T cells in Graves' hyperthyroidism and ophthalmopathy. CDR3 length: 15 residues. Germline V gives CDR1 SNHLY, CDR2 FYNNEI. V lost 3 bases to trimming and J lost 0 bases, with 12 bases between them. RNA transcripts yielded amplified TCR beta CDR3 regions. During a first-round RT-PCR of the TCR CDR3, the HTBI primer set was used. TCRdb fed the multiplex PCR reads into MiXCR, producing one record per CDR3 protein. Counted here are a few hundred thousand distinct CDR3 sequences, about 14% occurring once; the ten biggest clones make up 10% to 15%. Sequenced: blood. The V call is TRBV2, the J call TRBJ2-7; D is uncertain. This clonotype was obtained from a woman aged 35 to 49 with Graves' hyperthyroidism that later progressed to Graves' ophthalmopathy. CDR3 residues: CASSDPGRSSYEQYF. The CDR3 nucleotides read TGTGCCAGCAGTGACCCCGGACGGTCCTCCTACGAGCAGTACTTC.